This T cell receptor (beta chain) was sequenced in a study of vaccination and CD4 T cells after COVID-19. The wider study: Following dose two, a median approximately 65 days (range 14 to 241) passed before post-vaccine samples were taken. Whole-study findings and limits: Spike mono-reactivity was the property of 304 of 307 vaccine-specific clones in convalescent patients.

This clonotype was counted a few times. Its antigen is currently unknown. The CDR3 covers 16 residues. V gave up 5 bases and J gave up 5 bases; unmatched junction bases: 12. Germline V gives CDR1 SGHTA, CDR2 FQGNSA. The Oncomine TCR Beta short-read assay was what sequenced the DNA obtained from cultured CD4+ T cells. TCRdb redid the calling of the PCR reads with MiXCR, one entry per CDR3 protein. The table records roughly 13,000 distinct CDR3 sequences, 52% of them present only once. Regarding treatment: approximately 10-day PBMC culture with coronavirus spike peptide pools or control peptides (ViraFEST assay). Cultures got half-medium changes with IL-2 on days 3 and 7.

This clonotype was obtained from a human donor who had recovered from COVID-19. The chain employs TRBV7-2 and TRBJ2-3; 8 positions agree with TRBD1. The source material was CD4+ T cells from blood, cultured in vitro. Written as DNA, the CDR3 is TGTGCCAGCAGCCTCATTGTTGACAGGGGCAGAGATACGCAGTATTTT. Protein: CASSLIVDRGRDTQYF. Looking up the rest from reference TRBV7-2 and TRBJ2-3 gives the full variable domain: GAGVSQSPSNKVTEKGKDVELRCDPISGHTALYWYRQSLGQGLEFLIYFQGNSAPDKSGLPSDRFSAERTGGSVSTLTIQRTQQEDSAVYLCASSLIVDRGRDTQYFGPGTRLTVL.